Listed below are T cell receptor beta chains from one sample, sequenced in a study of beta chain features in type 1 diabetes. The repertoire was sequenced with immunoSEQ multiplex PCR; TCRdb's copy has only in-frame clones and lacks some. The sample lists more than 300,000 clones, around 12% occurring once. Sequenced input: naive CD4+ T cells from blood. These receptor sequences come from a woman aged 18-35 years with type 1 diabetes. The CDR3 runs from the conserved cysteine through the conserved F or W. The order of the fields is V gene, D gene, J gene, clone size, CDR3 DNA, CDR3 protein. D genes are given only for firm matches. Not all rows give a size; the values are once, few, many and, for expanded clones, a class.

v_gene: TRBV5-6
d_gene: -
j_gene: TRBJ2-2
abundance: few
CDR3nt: TGTGCCAGCAGCTTTAAGGGGTTCGGGGAGCTGTTTTTT
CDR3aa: CASSFKGFGELFF

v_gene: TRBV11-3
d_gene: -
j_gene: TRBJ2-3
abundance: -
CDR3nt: TGTGCCAGCAGCTTACGAGTGGGAGTGGGGACAGATACGCAGTATTTT
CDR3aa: CASSLRVGVGTDTQYF

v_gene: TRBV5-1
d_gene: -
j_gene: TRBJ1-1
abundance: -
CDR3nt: TGCGCCAGCAGCTTGCGAGGCAGGGGCTTCATGAACACTGAAGCTTTCTTT
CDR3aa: CASSLRGRGFMNTEAFF

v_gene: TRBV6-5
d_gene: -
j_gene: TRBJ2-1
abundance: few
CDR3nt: TGTGCCAGCGAGGCGGTGGGTTACAATGAGCAGTTCTTC
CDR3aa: CASEAVGYNEQFF

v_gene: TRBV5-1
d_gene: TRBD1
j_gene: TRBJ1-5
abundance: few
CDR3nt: TGCGCCAGCAGCTTGGGCGACAGGGGGGGACAGCCCCAGCATTTT
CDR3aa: CASSLGDRGGQPQHF

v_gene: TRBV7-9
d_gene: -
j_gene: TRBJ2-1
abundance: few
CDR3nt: TGTGCCAGCAGCTTAACGTCCAGGGGTAGCTACAATGAGCAGTTCTTC
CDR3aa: CASSLTSRGSYNEQFF

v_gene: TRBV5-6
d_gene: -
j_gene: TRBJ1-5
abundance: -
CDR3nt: TGTGCCAGCAGCTCCGGGATTAGCAATCAGCCCCAGCATTTT
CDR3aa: CASSSGISNQPQHF

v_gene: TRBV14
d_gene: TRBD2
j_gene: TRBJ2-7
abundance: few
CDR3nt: TGTGCCAGCAGCCCCTTCCGGACTAGTGGACGGCAGTACTTC
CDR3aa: CASSPFRTSGRQYF

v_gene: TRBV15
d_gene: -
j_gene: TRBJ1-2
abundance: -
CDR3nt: TGTGCCACCAGCAGAGTGCACAGTACAGCTAACTATGGCTACACCTTC
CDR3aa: CATSRVHSTANYGYTF

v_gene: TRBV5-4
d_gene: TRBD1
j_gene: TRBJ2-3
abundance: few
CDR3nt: TGTGCCAGCAGCTCAAGACAGGGGGCCAGCACAGATACGCAGTATTTT
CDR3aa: CASSSRQGASTDTQYF

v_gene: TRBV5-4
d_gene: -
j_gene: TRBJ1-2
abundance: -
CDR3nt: TGTGCCAGCAGCTTGGCCCCGGGAGAGGGCTATGGCTACACCTTC
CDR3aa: CASSLAPGEGYGYTF

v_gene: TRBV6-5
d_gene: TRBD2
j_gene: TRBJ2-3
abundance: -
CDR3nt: TGTGCCAGCAGGTCACTAGCGGACACAGATACGCAGTATTTT
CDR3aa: CASRSLADTDTQYF

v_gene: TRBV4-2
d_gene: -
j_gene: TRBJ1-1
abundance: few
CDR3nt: TGTGCCAGCAGCCAAGTCGACAGAATGAACACTGAAGCTTTCTTT
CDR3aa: CASSQVDRMNTEAFF

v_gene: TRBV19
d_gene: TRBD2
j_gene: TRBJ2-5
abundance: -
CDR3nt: TGTGCCAGCCGCGGCGGGAGCTTAGAGACCCAGTACTTC
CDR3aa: CASRGGSLETQYF

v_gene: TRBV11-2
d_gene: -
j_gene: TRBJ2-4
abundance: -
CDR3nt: TGTGCCAGCACCGACTGGGAAGGGAGCATTCAGTACTTC
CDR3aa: CASTDWEGSIQYF

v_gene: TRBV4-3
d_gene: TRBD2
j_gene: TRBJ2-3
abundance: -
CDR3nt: TGCGCCAGCAGCCAACAAGTTTGGGTAGCGGGAAGCACAGATACGCAGTATTTT
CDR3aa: CASSQQVWVAGSTDTQYF

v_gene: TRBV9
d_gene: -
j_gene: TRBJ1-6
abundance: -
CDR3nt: TGTGCCAGCAGCGTCGTCTATAATTCACCCCTCCACTTT
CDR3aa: CASSVVYNSPLHF

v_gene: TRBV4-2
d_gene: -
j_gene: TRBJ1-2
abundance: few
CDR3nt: TGTGCCAGCAGCCAAGTGGAGGGGGGGGACTATGGCTACACCTTC
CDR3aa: CASSQVEGGDYGYTF

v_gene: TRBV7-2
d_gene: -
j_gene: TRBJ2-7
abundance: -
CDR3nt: TGTGCCAGCAGCACCGGACAGCCGTACGAGCAGTACTTC
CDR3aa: CASSTGQPYEQYF

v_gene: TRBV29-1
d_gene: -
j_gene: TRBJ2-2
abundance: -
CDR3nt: TGCAGCGTTGATCACTCTAACACCGGGGAGCTGTTTTTT
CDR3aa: CSVDHSNTGELFF

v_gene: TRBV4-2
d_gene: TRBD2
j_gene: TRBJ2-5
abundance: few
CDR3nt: TGTGCCAGCAGCCAAGATCTAGGGACTAGCGGACAAGAGACCCAGTACTTC
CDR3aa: CASSQDLGTSGQETQYF

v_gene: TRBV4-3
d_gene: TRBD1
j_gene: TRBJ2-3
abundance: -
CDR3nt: TGCGCCAGCAGCCCCCGGGCAGGGGGCTTCACAGATACGCAGTATTTT
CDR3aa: CASSPRAGGFTDTQYF

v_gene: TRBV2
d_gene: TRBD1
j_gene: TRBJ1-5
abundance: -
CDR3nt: TGTGCCAGCAGTCAGACAGGGGTTCGTCAGCCCCAGCATTTT
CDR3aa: CASSQTGVRQPQHF

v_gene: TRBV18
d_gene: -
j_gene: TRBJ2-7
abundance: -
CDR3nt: TGTGCCAGCTCACCACCGAGGGACGAGCAGTACTTC
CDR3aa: CASSPPRDEQYF

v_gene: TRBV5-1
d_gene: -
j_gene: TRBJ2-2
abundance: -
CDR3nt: TGCGCCAGCAGCTTTCAAGGCGGGACCGGGGAGCTGTTTTTT
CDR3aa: CASSFQGGTGELFF

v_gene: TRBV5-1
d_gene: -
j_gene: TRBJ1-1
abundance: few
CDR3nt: TGCGCCAGCTCCAGGGACATGAACACTGAAGCTTTCTTT
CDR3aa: CASSRDMNTEAFF

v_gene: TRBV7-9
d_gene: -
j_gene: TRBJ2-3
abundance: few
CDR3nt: TGTGCCAGCACCGATATGAGAGATTTT
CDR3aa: CASTDMRDF

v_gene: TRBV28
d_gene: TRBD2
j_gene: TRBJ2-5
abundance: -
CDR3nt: TGTGCCAGCAGTTCGGGGGGAGAGACCCAGTACTTC
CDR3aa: CASSSGGETQYF

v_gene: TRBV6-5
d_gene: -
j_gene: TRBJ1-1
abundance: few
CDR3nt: TGTGCCAGCAGTTCACCGGGAGCAGCGGGAGACACTGAAGCTTTCTTT
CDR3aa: CASSSPGAAGDTEAFF

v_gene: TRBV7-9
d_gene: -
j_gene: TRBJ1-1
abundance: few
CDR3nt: TGTGCCAGCAGCTTTCCCCGAGGGGGTGAAGCTTTCTTT
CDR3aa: CASSFPRGGEAFF

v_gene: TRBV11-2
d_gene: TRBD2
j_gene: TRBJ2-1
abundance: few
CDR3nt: TGTGCCAGCAGCTCACGACTAGCGGCTTCCTACAATGAGCAGTTCTTC
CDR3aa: CASSSRLAASYNEQFF

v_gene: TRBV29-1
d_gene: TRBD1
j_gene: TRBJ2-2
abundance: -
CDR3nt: TGCAGCGTTGCGGACAGGGGGCCTGGCGGGGAGCTGTTTTTT
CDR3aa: CSVADRGPGGELFF

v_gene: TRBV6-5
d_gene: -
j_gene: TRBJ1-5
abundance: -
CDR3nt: TGTGCCAGCAGTGCAGGGGCTAGCAATCAGCCCCAGCATTTT
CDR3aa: CASSAGASNQPQHF

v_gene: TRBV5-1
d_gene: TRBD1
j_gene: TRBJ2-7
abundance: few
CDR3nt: TGCGCCAGCATACCGGGACAGGGGGACTACGAGCAGTACTTC
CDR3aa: CASIPGQGDYEQYF

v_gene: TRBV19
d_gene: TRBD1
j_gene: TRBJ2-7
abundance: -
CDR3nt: TGTGCCAGGACTGGGACAGGGGAGTCCTACGAGCAGTACTTC
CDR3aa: CARTGTGESYEQYF

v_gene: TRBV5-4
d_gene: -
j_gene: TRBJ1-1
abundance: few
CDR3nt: TGTGCCAGCAGGCCTGGACAACCGAACACTGAAGCTTTCTTT
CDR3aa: CASRPGQPNTEAFF

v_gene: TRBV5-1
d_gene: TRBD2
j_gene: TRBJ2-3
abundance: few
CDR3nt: TGCGCCAGCGGGCGGACTAGCGTCCCAGATACGCAGTATTTT
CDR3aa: CASGRTSVPDTQYF

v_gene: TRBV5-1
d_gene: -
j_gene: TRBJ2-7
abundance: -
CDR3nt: TGCGCCAGCAGCTTGAGTGGCGGGCATTACGAGCAGTACTTC
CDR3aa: CASSLSGGHYEQYF

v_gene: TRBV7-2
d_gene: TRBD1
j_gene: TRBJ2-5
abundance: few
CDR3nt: TGTGCCAGCAGCCTCCCACAGGGGTTCCGAGAGACCCAGTACTTC
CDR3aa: CASSLPQGFRETQYF

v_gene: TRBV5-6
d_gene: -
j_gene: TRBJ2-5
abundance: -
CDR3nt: TGTGCCAGCAGCTTGGCCTTGAGAAGCCAAGAGACCCAGTACTTC
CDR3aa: CASSLALRSQETQYF

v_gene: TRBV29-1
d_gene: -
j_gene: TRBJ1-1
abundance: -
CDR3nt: TGCAGCGTCGGGAGGGAGAACACTGAAGCTTTCTTT
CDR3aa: CSVGRENTEAFF

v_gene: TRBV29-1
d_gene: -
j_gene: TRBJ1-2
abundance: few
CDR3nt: TGCAGCGTTGGCGGGTCCGCCGGCTACACCTTC
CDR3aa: CSVGGSAGYTF

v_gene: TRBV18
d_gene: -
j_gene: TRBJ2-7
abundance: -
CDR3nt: TGTGCCAGCTCACCAGAGAGGAGCCCATCCTACGAGCAGTACTTC
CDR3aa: CASSPERSPSYEQYF

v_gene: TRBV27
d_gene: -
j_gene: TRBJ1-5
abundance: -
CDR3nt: TGTGCCAGCAGTCGACAGGTAGGAAATCAGCCCCAGCATTTT
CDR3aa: CASSRQVGNQPQHF

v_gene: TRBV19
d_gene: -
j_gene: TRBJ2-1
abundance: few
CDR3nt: TGTGCCAGTAGTACCCTGTCCTACAATGAGCAGTTCTTC
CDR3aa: CASSTLSYNEQFF

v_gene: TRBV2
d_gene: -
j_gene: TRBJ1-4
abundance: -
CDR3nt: TGTGCCAGCAGTGGGACAGACCAAGAAAAACTGTTTTTT
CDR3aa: CASSGTDQEKLFF

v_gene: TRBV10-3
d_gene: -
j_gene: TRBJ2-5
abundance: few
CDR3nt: TGTGCCATCAGTGCCGAGGCGGGGAACGTGGCCCAGTACTTC
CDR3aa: CAISAEAGNVAQYF

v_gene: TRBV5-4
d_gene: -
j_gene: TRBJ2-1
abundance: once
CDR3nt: TGTGCCAGCAGCTTGCGGATTATCGGGATTTACAACAATGAGCAGTTCTTC
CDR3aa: CASSLRIIGIYNNEQFF

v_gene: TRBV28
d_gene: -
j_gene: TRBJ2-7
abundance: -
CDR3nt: TGTGCCAGCGGCCCGGGACTTCGACTCGAGCAGTACTTC
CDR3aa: CASGPGLRLEQYF

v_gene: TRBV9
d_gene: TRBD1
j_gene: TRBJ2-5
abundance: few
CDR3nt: TGTGCCAGCAGCGTCGCAGGGGGCTTCCAAGAGACCCAGTACTTC
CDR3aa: CASSVAGGFQETQYF

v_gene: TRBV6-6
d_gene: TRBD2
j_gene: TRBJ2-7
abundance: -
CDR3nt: TGTGCCAGCAGTTACGGCGCGGGGGGTAATTACGAGCAGTACTTC
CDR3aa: CASSYGAGGNYEQYF